This entry is about one TCR beta chain. The data were obtained in a study of cytomegalovirus exposure and HLA in healthy donors. V shed 4 bases and J 5 bases; nucleotides not matched to a gene: 8. Germline V CDR1 and CDR2: SGHTA, FQGNSA. This CDR3 has 16 residues. A multiplex PCR was run with 60 Vbeta primers and 13 Jbeta primers. Generated by immunoSEQ multiplex PCR, the TCRdb table keeps only in-frame clones and is missing some. The table lists about 190,000 clones, 75% to 80% of them singletons. This TCR came from a woman in her twenties or thirties in good health and CMV-seropositive. The chain joins TRBV7-2 to TRBJ2-5; TRBD1 matches 12 bases. Sequenced material: PBMCs. The CDR3 reads CASSSDPGQGAETQYF. Written as DNA, the CDR3 is TGTGCCAGCAGCTCAGACCCGGGACAGGGGGCGGAGACCCAGTACTTC.